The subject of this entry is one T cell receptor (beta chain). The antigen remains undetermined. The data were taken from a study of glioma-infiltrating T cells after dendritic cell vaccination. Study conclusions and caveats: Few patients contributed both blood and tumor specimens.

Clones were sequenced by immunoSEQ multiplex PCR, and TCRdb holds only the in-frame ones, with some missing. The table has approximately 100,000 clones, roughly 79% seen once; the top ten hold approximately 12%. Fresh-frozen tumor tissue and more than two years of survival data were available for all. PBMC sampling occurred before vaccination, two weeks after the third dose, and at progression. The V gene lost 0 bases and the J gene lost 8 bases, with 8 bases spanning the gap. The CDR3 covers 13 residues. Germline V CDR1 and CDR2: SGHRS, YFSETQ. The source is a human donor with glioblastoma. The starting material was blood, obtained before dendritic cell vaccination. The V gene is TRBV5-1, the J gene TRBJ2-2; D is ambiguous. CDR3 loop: CASSLAWAGELFF. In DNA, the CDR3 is TGCGCCAGCAGCTTGGCCTGGGCAGGGGAGCTGTTTTTT.